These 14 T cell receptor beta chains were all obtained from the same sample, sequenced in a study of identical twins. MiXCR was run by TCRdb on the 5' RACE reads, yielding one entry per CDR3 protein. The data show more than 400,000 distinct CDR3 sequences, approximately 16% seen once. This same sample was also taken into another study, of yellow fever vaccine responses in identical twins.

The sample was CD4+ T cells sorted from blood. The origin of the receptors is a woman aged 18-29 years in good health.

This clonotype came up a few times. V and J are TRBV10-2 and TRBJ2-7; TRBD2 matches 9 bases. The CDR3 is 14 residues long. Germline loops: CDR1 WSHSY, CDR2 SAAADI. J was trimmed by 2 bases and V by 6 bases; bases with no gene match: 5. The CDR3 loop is CASRQREAAYEQYF. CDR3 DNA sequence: TGCGCCAGCAGGCAGCGGGAGGCCGCCTACGAGCAGTACTTC.

DNA for the CDR3: TGCAGCGCCACTAGCGGGGGGACGCCCCAAAACATTCAGTACTTC. This codes for CSATSGGTPQNIQYF. This sequence joins TRBV29-1 and TRBJ2-4; TRBD2 matches 12 bases. V lost 7 bases and J lost 5; bases outside the gene matches: 9. The CDR3 totals 15 residues. CDR1 and CDR2 (germline): SQVTM, ANQGSEA.

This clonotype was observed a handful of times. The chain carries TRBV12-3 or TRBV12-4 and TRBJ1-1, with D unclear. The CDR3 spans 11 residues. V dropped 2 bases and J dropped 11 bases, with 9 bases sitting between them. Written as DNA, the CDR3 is TGTGCCAGCAGTTTACTGGGTAAGGCTTTCTTT. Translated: CASSLLGKAFF.

CDR3 protein: CASSPRLAGGKETQYF. CDR3 DNA sequence: TGCGCCAGCAGCCCTAGACTAGCGGGAGGCAAAGAGACCCAGTACTTC. The V gene is TRBV5-1, the J gene TRBJ2-5; 13 nucleotides align to TRBD2. Looked up from germline, CDR1 is SGHRS and CDR2 is YFSETQ. V trimming: 4 bases; J trimming: 3 bases; junction bases outside the gene matches: 6. This CDR3 is built from 16 residues. Supplemented by reference TRBV5-1 and TRBJ2-5, the full variable domain reads KAGVTQTPRYLIKTRGQQVTLSCSPISGHRSVSWYQQTPGQGLQFLFEYFSETQRNKGNFPGRFSGRQFSNSRSEMNVSTLELGDSALYLCASSPRLAGGKETQYFGPGTRLLVL.

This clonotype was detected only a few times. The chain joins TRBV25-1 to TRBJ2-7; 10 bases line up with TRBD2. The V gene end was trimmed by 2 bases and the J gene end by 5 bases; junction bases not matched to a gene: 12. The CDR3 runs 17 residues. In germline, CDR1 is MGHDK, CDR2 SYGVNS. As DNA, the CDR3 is TGTGCCAGCAGTGAACTAGCGGGAGCAGGGGTGAAGAACGAGCAGTACTTC. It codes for CASSELAGAGVKNEQYF.

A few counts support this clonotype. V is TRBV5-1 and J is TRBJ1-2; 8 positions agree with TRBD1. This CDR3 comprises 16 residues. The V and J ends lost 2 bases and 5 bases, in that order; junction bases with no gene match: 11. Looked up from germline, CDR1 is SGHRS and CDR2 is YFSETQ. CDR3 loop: CASSFGTGELKYGYTF. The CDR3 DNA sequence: TGCGCCAGCAGCTTCGGGACAGGAGAATTAAAGTATGGCTACACCTTC.

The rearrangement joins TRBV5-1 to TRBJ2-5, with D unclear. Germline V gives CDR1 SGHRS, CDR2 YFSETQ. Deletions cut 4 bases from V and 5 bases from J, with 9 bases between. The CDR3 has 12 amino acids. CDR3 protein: CASSTAGETQYF. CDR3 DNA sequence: TGCGCCAGCAGCACCGCTGGGGAGACCCAGTACTTC.

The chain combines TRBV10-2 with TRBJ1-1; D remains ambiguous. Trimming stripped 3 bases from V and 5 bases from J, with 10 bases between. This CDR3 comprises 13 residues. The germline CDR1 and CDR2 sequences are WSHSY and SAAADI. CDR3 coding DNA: TGCGCCAGCAGTGATTTCGTAGGGACTGAAGCTTTCTTT. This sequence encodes CASSDFVGTEAFF.

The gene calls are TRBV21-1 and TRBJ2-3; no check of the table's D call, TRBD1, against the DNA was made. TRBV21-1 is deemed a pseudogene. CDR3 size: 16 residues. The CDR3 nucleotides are TGTGCCAGCAGCAAATCGGGGACATCCAGCACAGATACGCAGTATTTT. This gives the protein CASSKSGTSSTDTQYF.

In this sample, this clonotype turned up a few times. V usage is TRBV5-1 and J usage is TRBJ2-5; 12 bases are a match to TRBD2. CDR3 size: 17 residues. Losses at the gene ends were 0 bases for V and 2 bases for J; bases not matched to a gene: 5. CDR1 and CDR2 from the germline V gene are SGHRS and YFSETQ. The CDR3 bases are TGCGCCAGCAGCTTGGCCTCGACTAGCGGGGGACAAGAGACCCAGTACTTC. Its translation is CASSLASTSGGQETQYF.

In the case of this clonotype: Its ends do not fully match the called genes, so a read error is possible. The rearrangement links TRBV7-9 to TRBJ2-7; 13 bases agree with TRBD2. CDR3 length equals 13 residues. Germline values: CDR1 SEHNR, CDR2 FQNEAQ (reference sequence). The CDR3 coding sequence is TGTGCCAGCAGCTTAGGACTAGCGGGAGGCCTACACTTC. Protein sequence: CASSLGLAGGLHF.

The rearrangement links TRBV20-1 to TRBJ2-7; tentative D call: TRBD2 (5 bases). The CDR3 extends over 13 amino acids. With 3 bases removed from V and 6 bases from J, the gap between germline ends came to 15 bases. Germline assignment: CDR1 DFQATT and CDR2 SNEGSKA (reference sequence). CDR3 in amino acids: CSASLIGAGEQYF. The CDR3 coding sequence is TGCAGTGCTAGTCTCATAGGTGCGGGCGAGCAGTACTTC.

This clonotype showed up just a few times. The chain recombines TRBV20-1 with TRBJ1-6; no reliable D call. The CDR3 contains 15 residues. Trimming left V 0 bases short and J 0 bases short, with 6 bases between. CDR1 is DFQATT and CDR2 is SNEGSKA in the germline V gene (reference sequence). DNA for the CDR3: TGCAGTGCTAGAGATGGGAGCTCCTATAATTCACCCCTCCACTTT. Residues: CSARDGSSYNSPLHF.

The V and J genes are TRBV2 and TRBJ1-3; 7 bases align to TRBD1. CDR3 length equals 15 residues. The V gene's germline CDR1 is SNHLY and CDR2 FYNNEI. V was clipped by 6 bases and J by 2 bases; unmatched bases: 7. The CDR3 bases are TGTGCCAGCAGGCCCGGGACAGCCACTGGAAACACCATATATTTT. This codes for CASRPGTATGNTIYF.